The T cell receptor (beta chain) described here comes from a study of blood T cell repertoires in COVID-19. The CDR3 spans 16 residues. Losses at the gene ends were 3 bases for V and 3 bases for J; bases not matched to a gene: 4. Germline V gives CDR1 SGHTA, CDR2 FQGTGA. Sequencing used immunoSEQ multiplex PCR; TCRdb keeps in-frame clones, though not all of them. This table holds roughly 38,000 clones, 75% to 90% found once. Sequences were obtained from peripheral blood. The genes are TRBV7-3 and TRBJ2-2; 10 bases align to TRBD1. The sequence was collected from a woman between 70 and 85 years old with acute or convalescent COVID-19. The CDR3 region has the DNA TGTGCCAGCAGCTTGGAGGGACAGGGGCACACCGGGGAGCTGTTTTTT. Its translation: CASSLEGQGHTGELFF.